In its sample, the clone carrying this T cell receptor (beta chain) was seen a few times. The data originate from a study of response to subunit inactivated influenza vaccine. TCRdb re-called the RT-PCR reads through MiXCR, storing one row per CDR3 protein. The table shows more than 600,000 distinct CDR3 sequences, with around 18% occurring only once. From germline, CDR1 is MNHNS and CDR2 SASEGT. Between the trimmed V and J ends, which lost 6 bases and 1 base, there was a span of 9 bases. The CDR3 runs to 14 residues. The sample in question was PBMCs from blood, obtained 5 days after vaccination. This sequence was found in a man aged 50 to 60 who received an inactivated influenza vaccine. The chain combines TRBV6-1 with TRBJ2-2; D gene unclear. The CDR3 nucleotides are TGTGCCAGCAGCCCAGATATGAACACCGGGGAGCTGTTTTTT. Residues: CASSPDMNTGELFF.